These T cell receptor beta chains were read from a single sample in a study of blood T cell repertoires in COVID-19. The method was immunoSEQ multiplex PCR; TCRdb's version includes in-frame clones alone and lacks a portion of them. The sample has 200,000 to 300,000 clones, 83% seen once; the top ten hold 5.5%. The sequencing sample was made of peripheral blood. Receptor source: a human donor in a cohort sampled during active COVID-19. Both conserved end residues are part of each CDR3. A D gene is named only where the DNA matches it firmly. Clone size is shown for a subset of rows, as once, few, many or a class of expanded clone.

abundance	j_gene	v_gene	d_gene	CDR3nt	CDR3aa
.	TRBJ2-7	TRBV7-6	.	TGTGCCAGCAGCGTTATGCCCGGGAACTACGAGCAGTACTTC	CASSVMPGNYEQYF
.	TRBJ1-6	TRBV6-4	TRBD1	TGTGCCAGCCGGGACAGGGACCAGTCACCCCTCCACTTT	CASRDRDQSPLHF
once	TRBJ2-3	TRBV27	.	TGTGCCAGCAATAGCCTTAAATTTTCAGATACGCAGTATTTT	CASNSLKFSDTQYF
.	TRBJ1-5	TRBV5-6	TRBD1	TGTGCCAGCAGCTTAAATCCAGGGGGAAATCAGCCCCAGCATTTT	CASSLNPGGNQPQHF
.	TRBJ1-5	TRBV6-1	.	TGTGCCAGCAGTGAACGGGAGGGAACCCAGCCCCAGCATTTT	CASSEREGTQPQHF
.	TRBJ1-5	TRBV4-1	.	TGCGCCAGCAGCCTCGGGCCGGAGGGCAATCAGCCCCAGCATTTT	CASSLGPEGNQPQHF
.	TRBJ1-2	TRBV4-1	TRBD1	TGCGCCAGCAGATCCCCGGGACAGATCTATGGCTACACCTTC	CASRSPGQIYGYTF
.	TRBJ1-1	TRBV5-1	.	TGCGCCAGCAAGACGGTCGCAGGTGTCGCTGAAGCTTTCTTT	CASKTVAGVAEAFF
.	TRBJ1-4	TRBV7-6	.	TGTGCCAGCAGCACGACAACACGTGAAAAACTGTTTTTT	CASSTTTREKLFF
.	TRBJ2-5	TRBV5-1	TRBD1	TGCGCCAGCAGCTTGGCGCCGACAGGGGCCCAAGAGACCCAGTACTTC	CASSLAPTGAQETQYF
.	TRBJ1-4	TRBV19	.	TGTGCCAGTAGTATAAACGAGAATGAAAAACTGTTTTTT	CASSINENEKLFF
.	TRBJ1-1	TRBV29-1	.	TGCAGCGTGGGGGAGGCGGGCACTGAAGCTTTCTTT	CSVGEAGTEAFF
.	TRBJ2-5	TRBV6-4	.	TGTGCCAGCAGTAGGGACACCCGAGAGACCCAGTACTTC	CASSRDTRETQYF
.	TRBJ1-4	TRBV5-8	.	TGTGCCAGCAGCCCCGGGATGTGGGGTGAAAAACTGTTTTTT	CASSPGMWGEKLFF
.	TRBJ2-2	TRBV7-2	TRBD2	TGTGCCAGCAGCTTAGCGAGCGGGAGGAGGACCGGGGAGCTGTTTTTT	CASSLASGRRTGELFF
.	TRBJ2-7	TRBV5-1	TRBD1	TGCGCCAGCAGCTCGGGGGGACAGGGGCATCTTGAGCAGTACTTC	CASSSGGQGHLEQYF
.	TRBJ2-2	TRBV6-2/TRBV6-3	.	TGTGCCAGCAGTGTGTTAGACACCGGGGAGCTGTTTTTT	CASSVLDTGELFF
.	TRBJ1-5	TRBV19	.	TGTGCCAGTACCACCACCCACACTACTCTCAATCAGCCCCAGCATTTT	CASTTTHTTLNQPQHF
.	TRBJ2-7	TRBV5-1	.	TGCGCCAGCATAGTGGGCCCGGACAGCCCCTACGAGCAGTACTTC	CASIVGPDSPYEQYF
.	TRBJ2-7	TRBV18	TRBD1	TGTGCCAGCTCTGACGGACAGGCAGAGCAGTACTTC	CASSDGQAEQYF
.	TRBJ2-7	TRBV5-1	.	TGCGCCAGCAGCGAGGACAGTAGATCGGGGGAGCAGTACTTC	CASSEDSRSGEQYF
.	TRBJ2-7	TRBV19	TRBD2	TGTGCCAGTAGTATCCCCGGGAGGCAGGGCCATACTTACGAGCAGTACTTC	CASSIPGRQGHTYEQYF
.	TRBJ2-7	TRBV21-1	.	TGTGCCAGCAGCAAATGGAAAGAAGGACAGGACTCCTACGAGCAGTACTTC	CASSKWKEGQDSYEQYF
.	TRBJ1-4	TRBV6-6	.	TGTGCCAGCAGTACGGGGGTTAATGAAAAACTGTTTTTT	CASSTGVNEKLFF
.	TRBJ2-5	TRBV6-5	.	TGTGCCAGCAGTAGGGACTCGATTACTTTACAGACCCAGTACTTC	CASSRDSITLQTQYF
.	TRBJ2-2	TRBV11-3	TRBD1	TGTGCCAGCAGCTTAGATGGGCCTGCGACAGGGAGCACCGGGGAGCTGTTTTTT	CASSLDGPATGSTGELFF
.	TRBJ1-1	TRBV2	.	TGTGCCGGAGCCCGAGAATTGAACACTGAAGCTTTCTTT	CAGARELNTEAFF
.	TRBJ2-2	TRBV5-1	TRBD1	TGCGCCAGCAGCTCGCTCGGGACAGAGAACACCGGGGAGCTGTTTTTT	CASSSLGTENTGELFF
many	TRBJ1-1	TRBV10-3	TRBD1	TGTGCCATCAGCTCCGGACAGGAGAACACTGAAGCTTTCTTT	CAISSGQENTEAFF